This is a list of T cell receptor beta chains from one sample in a study of CD8 T cells in Susac syndrome. One entry per CDR3 protein, called by TCRdb with MiXCR from the immunoSEQ multiplex PCR reads. The sample shows under 150,000 distinct CDR3 sequences, less than 95% of them seen only once. The sequencing sample was made of CD4+ T cells from PBMCs. The receptors were gathered from a human donor with multiple sclerosis. CDR3s include the opening cysteine and the closing phenylalanine or tryptophan. D genes are given only for firm matches. The size entry is marked missing in some rows and otherwise reads once, few, many or a size class.

V gene: TRBV20-1
D gene: NA
clone size: NA
J gene: TRBJ1-5
CDR3 DNA: TGCAGTGCTAGACGTACCGGGCCTCAGTTGGGTCAGCCCCAGCATTTT
CDR3 protein: CSARRTGPQLGQPQHF

V gene: TRBV29-1
D gene: NA
clone size: NA
J gene: TRBJ1-1
CDR3 DNA: TGCAGCGTCGCCCTCGAGGCGCTGAACACTGAAGCTTTCTTT
CDR3 protein: CSVALEALNTEAFF

V gene: TRBV24-1
D gene: TRBD1
clone size: once
J gene: TRBJ1-2
CDR3 DNA: TGTGCCACCAGTGATTCCCGGGACAGGCTTAGCTGGACCTTC
CDR3 protein: CATSDSRDRLSWTF

V gene: TRBV2
D gene: NA
clone size: NA
J gene: TRBJ2-7
CDR3 DNA: TGTGCCAGCAGTGAACCAGGGGCTAACTACGAGCAGTACTTC
CDR3 protein: CASSEPGANYEQYF

V gene: TRBV6-2/TRBV6-3
D gene: NA
clone size: NA
J gene: TRBJ2-7
CDR3 DNA: TGTGCCAGCATAAGGAACAGGGCCGCCTACGAGCAGTACTTC
CDR3 protein: CASIRNRAAYEQYF

V gene: TRBV27
D gene: NA
clone size: once
J gene: TRBJ2-7
CDR3 DNA: TGTGCCAGCGGACGACCGGGTCCCTACGAGCAGTACTTC
CDR3 protein: CASGRPGPYEQYF

V gene: TRBV6-5
D gene: NA
clone size: NA
J gene: TRBJ1-3
CDR3 DNA: TGTGCCAGCGGTGCGGCTGATCGGTATGGAAACACCATATATTTT
CDR3 protein: CASGAADRYGNTIYF

V gene: TRBV2
D gene: NA
clone size: NA
J gene: TRBJ2-5
CDR3 DNA: TGTGCCAGCAGTGGGGGGGAGGAGACCCAGTACTTC
CDR3 protein: CASSGGEETQYF

V gene: TRBV20-1
D gene: NA
clone size: NA
J gene: TRBJ1-5
CDR3 DNA: TGCAGTGCTAGACCGTGGGTTCAGCCCCAGCATTTT
CDR3 protein: CSARPWVQPQHF

V gene: TRBV2
D gene: NA
clone size: NA
J gene: TRBJ2-2
CDR3 DNA: NA
CDR3 protein: CASTLTATPGSCFF

V gene: TRBV27
D gene: TRBD1
clone size: NA
J gene: TRBJ1-2
CDR3 DNA: TGTGCCAGCAGCCGGGACAGAGGGGATGGCTACACCTTC
CDR3 protein: CASSRDRGDGYTF

V gene: TRBV30
D gene: NA
clone size: NA
J gene: TRBJ1-4
CDR3 DNA: TGTGCCTGGAGTGTTGGAGCTCTTAATGAAAAACTGTTTTTT
CDR3 protein: CAWSVGALNEKLFF

V gene: TRBV7-2
D gene: TRBD2
clone size: NA
J gene: TRBJ2-3
CDR3 DNA: TGTGCCAGCAGCTTACTAGCGGTGACAGATACGCAGTATTTT
CDR3 protein: CASSLLAVTDTQYF

V gene: TRBV30
D gene: NA
clone size: NA
J gene: TRBJ1-4
CDR3 DNA: TGTGCCTGGAAACAGGGTGGCAATGAAAAACTGTTTTTT
CDR3 protein: CAWKQGGNEKLFF

V gene: TRBV7-2
D gene: NA
clone size: NA
J gene: TRBJ1-6
CDR3 DNA: TGTGCCAGCAGCCTGAAAACCGGGACCGTTAGTTCACCCCTCCACTTT
CDR3 protein: CASSLKTGTVSSPLHF

V gene: TRBV7-3
D gene: NA
clone size: NA
J gene: TRBJ2-5
CDR3 DNA: TGTGCCAGCAGCTCTGGACGCCAAGAGACCCAGTACTTC
CDR3 protein: CASSSGRQETQYF

V gene: TRBV30
D gene: NA
clone size: NA
J gene: TRBJ2-2
CDR3 DNA: TGTGCCTGGAGTCCTAAGGGGCATTTGACCGGGGAGCTGTTTTTT
CDR3 protein: CAWSPKGHLTGELFF

V gene: TRBV5-1
D gene: NA
clone size: NA
J gene: TRBJ1-1
CDR3 DNA: TGCGCCAGCAGCCCCGAGTCGGGCACTGAAGCTTTCTTT
CDR3 protein: CASSPESGTEAFF

V gene: TRBV20-1
D gene: NA
clone size: NA
J gene: TRBJ1-1
CDR3 DNA: TGCAGTGCCGCAAGGGACTCAACGAACACTGAAGCTTTCTTT
CDR3 protein: CSAARDSTNTEAFF

V gene: TRBV19
D gene: NA
clone size: NA
J gene: TRBJ1-5
CDR3 DNA: TGTGCCAGTAGTTTTGGCAGTTATCAGCCCCAGCATTTT
CDR3 protein: CASSFGSYQPQHF

V gene: TRBV2
D gene: TRBD1
clone size: NA
J gene: TRBJ2-1
CDR3 DNA: TGTGCCAGCGGGACAGGGATTGAGCAGTTCTTC
CDR3 protein: CASGTGIEQFF

V gene: TRBV2
D gene: NA
clone size: NA
J gene: TRBJ2-7
CDR3 DNA: TGTGCCAGCAGTGAGCGTAGCTACGAGCAGTACTTC
CDR3 protein: CASSERSYEQYF

V gene: TRBV6-2/TRBV6-3
D gene: NA
clone size: once
J gene: TRBJ2-4
CDR3 DNA: TGTGCCAGCAGTGAGTCGGCCTGGAACATTCAGTACTTC
CDR3 protein: CASSESAWNIQYF

V gene: TRBV4-3
D gene: NA
clone size: NA
J gene: TRBJ1-1
CDR3 DNA: TGCGCCAGCAGCCAAGAGATCGCGCTGGGGCACACTGAAGCTTTCTTT
CDR3 protein: CASSQEIALGHTEAFF

V gene: TRBV18
D gene: TRBD2
clone size: NA
J gene: TRBJ2-5
CDR3 DNA: TGTGCCACCTCTGCCGGGACTAGAGAGACCCAGTACTTC
CDR3 protein: CATSAGTRETQYF

V gene: TRBV27
D gene: TRBD1
clone size: NA
J gene: TRBJ1-1
CDR3 DNA: TGTGCCAGCAGTTTAAGGGGCAGGGGGCAACTTTACACTGAAGCTTTCTTT
CDR3 protein: CASSLRGRGQLYTEAFF

V gene: TRBV4-2
D gene: NA
clone size: once
J gene: TRBJ1-2
CDR3 DNA: TGTGCCAGCAGCCAAGACGCTGGGTCCTATGGCTACACCTTC
CDR3 protein: CASSQDAGSYGYTF

V gene: TRBV27
D gene: NA
clone size: NA
J gene: TRBJ1-1
CDR3 DNA: TGTGCCAGCAGTTTAACCCAGGCGAACACTGAAGCTTTCTTT
CDR3 protein: CASSLTQANTEAFF

V gene: TRBV30
D gene: TRBD2
clone size: NA
J gene: TRBJ2-7
CDR3 DNA: TGTGCCTGGAGTGTACGTGAAGCGGGATCGTACGAGCAGTACTTC
CDR3 protein: CAWSVREAGSYEQYF

V gene: TRBV7-2
D gene: TRBD2
clone size: NA
J gene: TRBJ2-1
CDR3 DNA: TGTGCCAGCAGCTCCGGAGCGGGAGCCTACAATGAGCAGTTCTTC
CDR3 protein: CASSSGAGAYNEQFF

V gene: TRBV6-6
D gene: NA
clone size: NA
J gene: TRBJ2-7
CDR3 DNA: TGTGCCAGCAGGATGGGTGGCGAGCAGTACTTC
CDR3 protein: CASRMGGEQYF

V gene: TRBV19
D gene: TRBD2
clone size: once
J gene: TRBJ2-1
CDR3 DNA: TGTGCCACCTATGACGGGGGGAGGTTCTTC
CDR3 protein: CATYDGGRFF

V gene: TRBV7-2
D gene: NA
clone size: once
J gene: TRBJ2-1
CDR3 DNA: TGTGCCAGCAGCCCCCCGAGAGGGCCCTACAATGAGCAGTTCTTC
CDR3 protein: CASSPPRGPYNEQFF

V gene: TRBV9
D gene: NA
clone size: NA
J gene: TRBJ2-6
CDR3 DNA: TGTGCCAGCAGCCTTTACCGGGACTCCCACTCTGGGGCCAACGTCCTGACTTTC
CDR3 protein: CASSLYRDSHSGANVLTF

V gene: TRBV10-2
D gene: NA
clone size: NA
J gene: TRBJ1-3
CDR3 DNA: TGCGCCAGCACCATGGGGCGAAACACCATATATTTT
CDR3 protein: CASTMGRNTIYF

V gene: TRBV5-1
D gene: TRBD2
clone size: NA
J gene: TRBJ2-5
CDR3 DNA: TGCGCCAGCAGCTTAGCGGGGGTTGAGACCCAGTACTTC
CDR3 protein: CASSLAGVETQYF

V gene: TRBV20-1
D gene: TRBD1
clone size: NA
J gene: TRBJ1-2
CDR3 DNA: TGCAGTGCTCCGAGACAGGGGTCTTTTGGCTACACCTTC
CDR3 protein: CSAPRQGSFGYTF

V gene: TRBV4-3
D gene: TRBD2
clone size: NA
J gene: TRBJ2-2
CDR3 DNA: TGCGCCAGCAGCCAAATGGGGGGGACCGGGGAGCTGTTTTTT
CDR3 protein: CASSQMGGTGELFF

V gene: TRBV6-5
D gene: NA
clone size: NA
J gene: TRBJ2-3
CDR3 DNA: TGTGCCAGCAGTCCTTACCCTAGCACAGATACGCAGTATTTT
CDR3 protein: CASSPYPSTDTQYF

V gene: TRBV9
D gene: TRBD1
clone size: NA
J gene: TRBJ2-2
CDR3 DNA: TGTGCCAGCAGCGCGACCGGGACAGCTTTGACCGGGGAGCTGTTTTTT
CDR3 protein: CASSATGTALTGELFF

V gene: TRBV2
D gene: TRBD1
clone size: NA
J gene: TRBJ1-5
CDR3 DNA: TGTGCCAGCAGTAGGGACAGCGGCAATCAGCCCCAGCATTTT
CDR3 protein: CASSRDSGNQPQHF

V gene: TRBV3-1
D gene: TRBD1
clone size: NA
J gene: TRBJ2-4
CDR3 DNA: TGTGCCAGCAGCGATCAAAGGACAGGGTCAACCAAAAACATTCAGTACTTC
CDR3 protein: CASSDQRTGSTKNIQYF

V gene: TRBV30
D gene: TRBD1
clone size: NA
J gene: TRBJ1-6
CDR3 DNA: TGTGCCTGGAGTAGACGACAGGGGACTAATTCACCCCTCCACTTT
CDR3 protein: CAWSRRQGTNSPLHF